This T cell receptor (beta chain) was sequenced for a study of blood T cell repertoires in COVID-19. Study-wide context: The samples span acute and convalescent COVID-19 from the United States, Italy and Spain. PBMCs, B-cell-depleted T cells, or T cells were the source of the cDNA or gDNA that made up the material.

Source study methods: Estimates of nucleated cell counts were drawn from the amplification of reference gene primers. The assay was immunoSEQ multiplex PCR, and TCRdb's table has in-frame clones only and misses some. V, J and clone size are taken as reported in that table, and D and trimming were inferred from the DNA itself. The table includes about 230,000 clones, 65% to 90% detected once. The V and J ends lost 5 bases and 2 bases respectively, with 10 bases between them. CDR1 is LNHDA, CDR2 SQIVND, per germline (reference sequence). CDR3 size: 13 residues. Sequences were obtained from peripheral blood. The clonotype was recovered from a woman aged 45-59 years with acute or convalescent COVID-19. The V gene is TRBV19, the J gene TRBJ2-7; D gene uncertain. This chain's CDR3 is CASSWAVTYEQYF. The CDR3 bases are TGTGCCAGTAGTTGGGCAGTCACCTACGAGCAGTACTTC.